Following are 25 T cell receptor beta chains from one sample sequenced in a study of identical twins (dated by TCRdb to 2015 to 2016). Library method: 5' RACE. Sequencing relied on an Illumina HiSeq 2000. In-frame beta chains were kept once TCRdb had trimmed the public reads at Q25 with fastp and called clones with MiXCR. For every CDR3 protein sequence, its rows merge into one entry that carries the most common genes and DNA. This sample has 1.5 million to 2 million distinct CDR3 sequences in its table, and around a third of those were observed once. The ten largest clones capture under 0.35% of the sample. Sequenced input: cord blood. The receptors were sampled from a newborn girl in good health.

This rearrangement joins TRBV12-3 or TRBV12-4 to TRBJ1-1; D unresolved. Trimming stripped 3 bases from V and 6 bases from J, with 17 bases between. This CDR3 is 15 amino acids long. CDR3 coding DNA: TGTGCCAGCAGTTTGACATGGAATTTTGGGGCTGAAGCTTTCTTT. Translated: CASSLTWNFGAEAFF.

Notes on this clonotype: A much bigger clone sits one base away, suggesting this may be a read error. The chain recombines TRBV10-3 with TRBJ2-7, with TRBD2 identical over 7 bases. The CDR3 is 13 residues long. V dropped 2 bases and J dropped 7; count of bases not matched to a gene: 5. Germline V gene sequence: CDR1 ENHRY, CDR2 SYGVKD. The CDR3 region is CAISEGTNNEQYF. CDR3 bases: TGTGCCATCAGTGAGGGGACTAACAATGAGCAGTACTTC.

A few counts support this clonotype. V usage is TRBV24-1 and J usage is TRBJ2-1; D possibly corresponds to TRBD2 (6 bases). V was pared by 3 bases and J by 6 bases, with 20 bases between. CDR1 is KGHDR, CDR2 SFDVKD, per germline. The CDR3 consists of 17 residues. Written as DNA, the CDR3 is TGTGCCACCAGTGATCATCCTGCCGGGACTGAAGTCAATGAGCAGTTCTTC. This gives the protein CATSDHPAGTEVNEQFF.

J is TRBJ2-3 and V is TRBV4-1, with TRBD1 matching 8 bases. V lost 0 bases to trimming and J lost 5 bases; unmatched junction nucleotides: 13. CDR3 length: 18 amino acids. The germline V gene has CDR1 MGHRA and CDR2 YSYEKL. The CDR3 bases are TGCGCCAGCAGCCAAGAGCCCTTGACCGGGACAGGTGGAGATACGCAGTATTTT. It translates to CASSQEPLTGTGGDTQYF.

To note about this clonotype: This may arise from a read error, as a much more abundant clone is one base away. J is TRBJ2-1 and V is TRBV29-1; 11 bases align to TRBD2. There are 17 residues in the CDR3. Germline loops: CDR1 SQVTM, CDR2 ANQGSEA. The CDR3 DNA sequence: TGCCGCGTTGCCGGGACTAGCGGACCTCTGCGCCACAATGAGCAGTTCTTC. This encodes CRVAGTSGPLRHNEQFF.

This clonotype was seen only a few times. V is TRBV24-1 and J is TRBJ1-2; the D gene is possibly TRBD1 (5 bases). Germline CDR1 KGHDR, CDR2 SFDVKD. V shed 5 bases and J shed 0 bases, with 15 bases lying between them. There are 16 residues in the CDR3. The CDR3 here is CATSGGGSIANYGYTF. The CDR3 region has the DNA TGTGCCACCAGTGGCGGGGGTTCCATAGCTAACTATGGCTACACCTTC.

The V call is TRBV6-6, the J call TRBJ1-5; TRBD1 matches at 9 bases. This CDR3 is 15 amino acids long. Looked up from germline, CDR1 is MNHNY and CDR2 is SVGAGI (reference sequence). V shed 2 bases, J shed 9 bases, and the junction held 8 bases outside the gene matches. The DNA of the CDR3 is TGTGCCAGCAGTTACCGGGACAGGGCCCAGGGGCCCCAGCATTTT. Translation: CASSYRDRAQGPQHF.

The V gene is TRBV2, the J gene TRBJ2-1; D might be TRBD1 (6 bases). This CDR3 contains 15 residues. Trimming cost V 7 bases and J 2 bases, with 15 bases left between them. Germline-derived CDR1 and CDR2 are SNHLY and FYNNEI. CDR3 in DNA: TGTGCCAGCAACAAAGATTGGGGGCCCTACAATGAGCAGTTCTTC. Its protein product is CASNKDWGPYNEQFF.

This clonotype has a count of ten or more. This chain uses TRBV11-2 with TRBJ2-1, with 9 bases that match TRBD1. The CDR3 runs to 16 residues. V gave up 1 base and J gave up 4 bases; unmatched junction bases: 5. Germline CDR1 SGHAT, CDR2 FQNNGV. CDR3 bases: TGTGCCAGCAGCTTAGGGGGACAGGGTTTTTACAATGAGCAGTTCTTC. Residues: CASSLGGQGFYNEQFF.

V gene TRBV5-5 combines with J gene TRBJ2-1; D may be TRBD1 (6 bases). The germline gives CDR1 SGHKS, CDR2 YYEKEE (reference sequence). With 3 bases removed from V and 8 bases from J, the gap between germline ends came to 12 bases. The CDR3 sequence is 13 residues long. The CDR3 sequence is CASSWGPGDEQFF. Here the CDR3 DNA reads TGTGCCAGCAGCTGGGGGCCCGGCGATGAGCAGTTCTTC. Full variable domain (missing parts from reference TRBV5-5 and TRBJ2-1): DAGVTQSPTHLIKTRGQQVTLRCSPISGHKSVSWYQQVLGQGPQFIFQYYEKEERGRGNFPDRFSARQFPNYSSELNVNALLLGDSALYLCASSWGPGDEQFFGPGTRLTVL.

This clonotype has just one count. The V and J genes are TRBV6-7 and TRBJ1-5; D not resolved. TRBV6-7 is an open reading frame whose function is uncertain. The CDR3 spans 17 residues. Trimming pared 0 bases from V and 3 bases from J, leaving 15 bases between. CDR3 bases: TGTGCCAGCAGTTACTCGTATCGGAGAATTGCCAATCAGCCCCAGCATTTT. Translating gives CASSYSYRRIANQPQHF.

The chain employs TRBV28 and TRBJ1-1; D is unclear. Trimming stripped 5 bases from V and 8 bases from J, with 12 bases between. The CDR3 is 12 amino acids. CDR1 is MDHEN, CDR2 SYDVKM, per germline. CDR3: CASSPKRAEAFF. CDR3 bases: TGTGCCAGCAGTCCCAAACGGGCGGAAGCTTTCTTT. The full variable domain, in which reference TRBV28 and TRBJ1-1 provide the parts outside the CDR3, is DVKVTQSSRYLVKRTGEKVFLECVQDMDHENMFWYRQDPGLGLRLIYFSYDVKMKEKGDIPEGYSVSREKKERFSLILESASTNQTSMYLCASSPKRAEAFFGQGTRLTVV.

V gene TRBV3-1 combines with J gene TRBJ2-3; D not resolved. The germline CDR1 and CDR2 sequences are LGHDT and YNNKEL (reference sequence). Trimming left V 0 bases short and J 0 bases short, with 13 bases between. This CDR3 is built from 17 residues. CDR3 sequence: CASSQEVFFPSTDTQYF. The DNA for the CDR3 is TGTGCCAGCAGCCAAGAGGTCTTCTTCCCTAGCACAGATACGCAGTATTTT.

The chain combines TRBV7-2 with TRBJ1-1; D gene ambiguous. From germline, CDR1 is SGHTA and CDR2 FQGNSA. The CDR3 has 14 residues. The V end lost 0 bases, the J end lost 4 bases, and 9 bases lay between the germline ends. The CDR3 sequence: CASSLAGHLTEAFF. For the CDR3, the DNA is TGTGCCAGCAGCTTAGCGGGCCACCTCACTGAAGCTTTCTTT.

CDR3 loop: CASSPGTSGGGYEQFF. The CDR3 DNA follows: TGTGCCAGCAGCCCCGGGACTAGCGGGGGGGGATATGAGCAGTTCTTC. The gene calls are TRBV9 and TRBJ2-1; 16 nucleotides align to TRBD2. V lost 4 bases to trimming and J lost 8 bases; unmatched junction nucleotides: 6. Germline V lookup: CDR1 SGDLS, CDR2 YYNGEE. The CDR3 covers 16 residues.

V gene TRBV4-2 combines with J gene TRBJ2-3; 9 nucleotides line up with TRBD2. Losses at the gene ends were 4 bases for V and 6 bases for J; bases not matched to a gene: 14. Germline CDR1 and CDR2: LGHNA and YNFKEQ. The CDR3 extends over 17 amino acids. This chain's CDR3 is CASSPPAWREGQDTQYF. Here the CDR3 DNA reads TGTGCCAGCAGCCCCCCCGCTTGGCGGGAGGGCCAGGATACGCAGTATTTT.

The CDR3 here is CASSSINRDFTEAFF. The CDR3 nucleotides are TGTGCCAGCAGCTCCATTAACAGGGATTTCACTGAAGCTTTCTTT. This chain connects TRBV7-9 to TRBJ1-1, with D tentatively TRBD1 (6 bases). CDR1 and CDR2 (germline): SEHNR, FQNEAQ (reference sequence). Trimming removed 4 bases from V and 4 bases from J, with 16 bases in between. This CDR3 is 15 amino acids long.

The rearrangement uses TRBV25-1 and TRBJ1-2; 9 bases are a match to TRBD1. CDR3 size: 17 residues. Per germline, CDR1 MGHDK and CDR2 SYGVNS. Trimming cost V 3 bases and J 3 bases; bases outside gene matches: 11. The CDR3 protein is CASSDLSRDRDDYGYTF. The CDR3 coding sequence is TGTGCCAGCAGTGATCTTTCCCGGGACAGGGATGACTATGGCTACACCTTC.

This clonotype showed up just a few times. The CDR3 DNA is TGCAGTGGGTCGTCGGGACAGAACTATGGCTACACCTTC. Its protein is CSGSSGQNYGYTF. This chain connects TRBV20-1 to TRBJ1-2; 7 bases are a match to TRBD1. Germline CDR1 and CDR2: DFQATT and SNEGSKA (reference sequence). The CDR3 extends over 13 amino acids. Trimming took 7 bases from V and 2 from J; bases not matched to a gene: 7.

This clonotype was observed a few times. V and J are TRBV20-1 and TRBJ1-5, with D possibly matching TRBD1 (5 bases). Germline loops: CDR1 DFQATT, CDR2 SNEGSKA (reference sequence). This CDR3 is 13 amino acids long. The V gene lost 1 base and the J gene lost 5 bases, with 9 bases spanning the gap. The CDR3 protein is CSARVRDDQPQHF. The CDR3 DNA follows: TGCAGTGCTAGAGTCAGGGATGATCAGCCCCAGCATTTT.

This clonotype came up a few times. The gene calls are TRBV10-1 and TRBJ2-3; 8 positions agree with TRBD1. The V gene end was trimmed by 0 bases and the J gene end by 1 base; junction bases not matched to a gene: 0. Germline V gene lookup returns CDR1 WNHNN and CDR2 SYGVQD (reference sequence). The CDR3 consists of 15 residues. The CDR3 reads CASSESTGGTDTQYF. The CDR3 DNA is TGCGCCAGCAGTGAGTCGACAGGGGGCACAGATACGCAGTATTTT.

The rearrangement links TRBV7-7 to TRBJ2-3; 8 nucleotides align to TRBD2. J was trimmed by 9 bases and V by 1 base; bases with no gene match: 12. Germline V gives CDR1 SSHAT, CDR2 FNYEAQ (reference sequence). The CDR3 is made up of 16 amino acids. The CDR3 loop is CASSLGVSGTHGTQYF. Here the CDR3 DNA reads TGTGCCAGCAGCTTAGGTGTTAGCGGGACCCATGGCACGCAGTATTTT.

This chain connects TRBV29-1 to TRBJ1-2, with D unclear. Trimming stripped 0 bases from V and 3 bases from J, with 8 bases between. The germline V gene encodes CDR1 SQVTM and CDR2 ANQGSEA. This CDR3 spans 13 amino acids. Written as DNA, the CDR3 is TGCAGCGTTGAAGATCAAGGATACTATGGCTACACCTTC. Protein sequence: CSVEDQGYYGYTF.

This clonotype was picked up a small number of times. CDR3 bases: TGTGCCAGCAGTCCTCTCATCACCCCTTCATTTAGGTACGAGCAGTACTTC. As protein: CASSPLITPSFRYEQYF. The V call is TRBV28, the J call TRBJ2-4; D gene ambiguous. The assigned J gene may be wrong: the sequence end matches TRBJ2-7 better. Germline V gives CDR1 MDHEN, CDR2 SYDVKM. This CDR3 comprises 17 residues.

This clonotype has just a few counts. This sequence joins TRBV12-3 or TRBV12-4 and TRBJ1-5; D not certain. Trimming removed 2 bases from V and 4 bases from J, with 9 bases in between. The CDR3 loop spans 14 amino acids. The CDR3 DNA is TGTGCCAGCAGTTTAACTACAGCTAATCAGCCCCAGCATTTT. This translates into CASSLTTANQPQHF.